Listed here are 26 T cell receptor beta chains from one sample, sequenced in a study of blood T cell repertoires in COVID-19. Clones were sequenced by immunoSEQ multiplex PCR, and TCRdb holds only the in-frame ones, with some missing. The sample lists 350,000 to 450,000 clones, 85% to 90% occurring once. Sequencing was done on a sample of PBMCs or T cells enriched from blood (not recorded which). Receptors originate from a woman aged 25 to 39 who had recovered from COVID-19.

This clone has more than one count but fewer than ten. J is TRBJ2-2 and V is TRBV3-1 (or the pseudogene TRBV3-2); perhaps TRBD1 as D (5 bases). Germline lookup yields CDR1 LGHDT and CDR2 YNNKEL (reference sequence). Trimming cost V 4 bases and J 4 bases, with 13 bases left between them. This CDR3 has 15 amino acids. The CDR3 region has the DNA TGTGCCAGCAGCCTGCAGCAGGGTGCCACCGGGGAGCTGTTTTTT. Its translation is CASSLQQGATGELFF.

The chain couples TRBV10-3 to TRBJ1-5; possibly TRBD1 for D (6 bases). The CDR3 is 14 residues long. Germline V lookup: CDR1 ENHRY, CDR2 SYGVKD. The V end lost 2 bases, the J end lost 6 bases, and 11 bases lay between the germline ends. CDR3 coding DNA: TGTGCCATCAGTGAGACAGGGTTAGGTCAGCCCCAGCATTTT. Translating it yields CAISETGLGQPQHF.

This chain connects TRBV18 to TRBJ2-3, with D perhaps TRBD2 (6 bases). This CDR3 contains 16 residues. Trimming took off 4 bases at V and 0 bases at J, with 14 bases between the two ends. CDR1 KGHSH and CDR2 LQKENI come from the germline V gene. The CDR3: CASSHSSAPSTDTQYF. For the CDR3, the DNA is TGTGCCAGCTCACATTCTAGCGCCCCTAGCACAGATACGCAGTATTTT.

The rearrangement links TRBV7-6 to TRBJ2-2, with TRBD2 matching 14 bases. Germline loops: CDR1 SGHVS, CDR2 FNYEAQ. With 5 bases clipped from V and 3 bases from J, the junction kept 5 bases outside the gene matches. The CDR3 is 17 amino acids. The CDR3 sequence is CASSQTSGGADTGELFF. The CDR3, as DNA: TGTGCCAGCAGCCAGACTAGCGGGGGGGCGGACACCGGGGAGCTGTTTTTT.

V is TRBV30 and J is TRBJ1-4; 9 nucleotides line up with TRBD1. The V and J ends lost 7 bases and 4 bases, in that order; junction bases with no gene match: 1. CDR3 length: 12 residues. The germline CDR1 and CDR2 sequences are GTSNPN and SVGIG (reference sequence). CDR3 DNA sequence: TGTGCCTACAGGGGGCGTAATGAAAAACTGTTTTTT. Translated, it gives CAYRGRNEKLFF.

The chain links TRBV7-8 to TRBJ1-1; unclear D gene. The CDR3 has 16 residues. The V gene's germline CDR1 is SGHVS and CDR2 FQNEAQ. The V end lost 3 bases, the J end lost 0 bases, and 14 bases lay between the germline ends. In DNA form, the CDR3 reads TGTGCCAGCAGCTTCGAGGGAGGGAGGGTGAACACTGAAGCTTTCTTT. Encoded protein: CASSFEGGRVNTEAFF.

The J gene is TRBJ1-2, the V gene TRBV6-5, with D perhaps TRBD1 (5 bases). The CDR3 covers 14 residues. CDR1 and CDR2 (germline): MNHEY, SVGAGI. V gave up 2 bases and J gave up 4 bases, with 11 bases separating them. DNA of the CDR3: TGTGCCAGCAGTTACAATAGCGGGGGCTATGGCTACACCTTC. Its protein is CASSYNSGGYGYTF.

This clone was recorded once. J is TRBJ2-1 and V is TRBV12-3 or TRBV12-4; D perhaps matches TRBD1 (6 bases). The V end was cut by 8 bases, the J end by 0 bases, with 8 bases between. The CDR3 sequence is 13 residues long. CDR3: CASGTPSYNEQFF. The CDR3 coding sequence is TGTGCCAGCGGGACACCCTCCTACAATGAGCAGTTCTTC.

V usage is TRBV28 and J usage is TRBJ2-7; the D gene is possibly TRBD1 (6 bases). The CDR3 has 12 amino acids. Germline CDR1 and CDR2: MDHEN and SYDVKM. V lost 3 bases and J 6 bases, leaving 9 bases between the germline ends. CDR3 nucleotide sequence: TGTGCCAGCAGTTTGTGGGGGCGCGAGCAGTACTTC. The encoded protein is CASSLWGREQYF.

V usage is TRBV7-9 and J usage is TRBJ2-5; D not resolved. The CDR3 covers 17 residues. The germline V and J ends were trimmed by 1 base and 0 bases, with 15 bases remaining between them. Looked up from germline, CDR1 is SEHNR and CDR2 is FQNEAQ (reference sequence). The CDR3 DNA reads as TGTGCCAGCAGCTTAGGCCCTGAACAACCCTACCAAGAGACCCAGTACTTC. Translating gives CASSLGPEQPYQETQYF.

The J gene is TRBJ2-7, the V gene TRBV10-3; D not resolved. The germline gives CDR1 ENHRY, CDR2 SYGVKD. Between the trimmed V and J ends, which lost 5 bases and 2 bases, there was a span of 19 bases. The CDR3 length is 16 residues. The CDR3 is CAISSSMGEGPYEQYF. For the CDR3, the DNA is TGTGCCATCAGTAGTTCCATGGGCGAAGGCCCCTACGAGCAGTACTTC.

The chain has TRBV2 and TRBJ1-2; 8 nucleotides match TRBD1. The ends lost 9 bases at V and 7 bases at J; junction bases unmatched: 7. CDR3 length: 12 amino acids. The germline CDR1 and CDR2 sequences are SNHLY and FYNNEI. CDR3 DNA sequence: TGTGCCAGAAACGACAGGGGTCGTGGCTACACCTTC. Translation: CARNDRGRGYTF.

The V gene is TRBV2, the J gene TRBJ2-3; TRBD1 matches at 12 bases. V lost 6 bases to trimming and J lost 3 bases; unmatched junction nucleotides: 7. CDR3 size: 16 residues. Germline CDR1 is SNHLY and CDR2 is FYNNEI. In DNA, the CDR3 is TGTGCCAGCAGACCCGGGACAGGGGGCATGACAGATACGCAGTATTTT. Its translation is CASRPGTGGMTDTQYF.

The chain recombines TRBV6-1 with TRBJ2-7, with 11 bases that match TRBD2. CDR3 length equals 15 residues. Germline-derived CDR1 and CDR2 are MNHNS and SASEGT. The ends lost 2 bases at V and 3 bases at J; junction bases unmatched: 3. CDR3 nucleotides: TGTGCCAGCAGTGAAACTAGCGGGAGTAACTACGAGCAGTACTTC. The encoded protein is CASSETSGSNYEQYF.

The chain has TRBV7-9 and TRBJ1-1; tentatively, D is TRBD1 (6 bases). This CDR3 has 15 residues. Germline-derived CDR1 and CDR2 are SEHNR and FQNEAQ (reference sequence). Deletions cut 3 bases from V and 3 bases from J, with 14 bases between. The CDR3 here is CASSFGLQGHTEAFF. CDR3 nucleotide sequence: TGTGCCAGCAGCTTCGGATTACAGGGTCACACTGAAGCTTTCTTT.

This clone has more than one count but fewer than ten. This chain uses TRBV5-6 with TRBJ1-3; D gene ambiguous. Germline values: CDR1 SGHDT, CDR2 YYEEEE. Trimming took 2 bases from V and 15 from J, leaving 15 bases between them. This CDR3 spans 12 amino acids. CDR3 bases: TGTGCCAGCAGCTTTCTAGACGGAGGCCCATATTTT. It codes for CASSFLDGGPYF.

This clone has just a few counts. This rearrangement joins TRBV30 to TRBJ1-1, with D tentatively TRBD1 (5 bases). Germline V gives CDR1 GTSNPN, CDR2 SVGIG (reference sequence). V lost 4 bases and J 5 bases, leaving 11 bases between the germline ends. The CDR3 runs to 12 residues. The CDR3 here is CAWKRGVTEAFF. CDR3 DNA: TGTGCCTGGAAGCGGGGGGTGACTGAAGCTTTCTTT.

The chain is built from TRBV5-6 and TRBJ1-5; D call uncertain. The CDR3 loop spans 16 amino acids. The germline gives CDR1 SGHDT, CDR2 YYEEEE. V shed 3 bases and J shed 2 bases, with 15 bases lying between them. The CDR3 region has the DNA TGTGCCAGCAGCTCATCCCCGTGGCAGGGCAATCAGCCCCAGCATTTT. It is translated as CASSSSPWQGNQPQHF.

This clone appeared a single time. The identical CDR3 is also encoded by other nucleotide sequences in the sample. The DNA of the CDR3 is TGTGCCAGCAGCTTAGCCTACGGCTCCTACAATGAGCAGTTCTTC. Translated: CASSLAYGSYNEQFF. The V gene is TRBV7-2, the J gene TRBJ2-1; D not resolved. Trimming stripped 0 bases from V and 0 bases from J, with 6 bases between. Germline V gives CDR1 SGHTA, CDR2 FQGNSA. The CDR3 loop spans 15 amino acids.

The chain links TRBV7-2 to TRBJ2-7; TRBD2 agrees at 8 bases. This CDR3 has 15 amino acids. Per the germline V gene, CDR1 is SGHTA and CDR2 is FQGNSA. V was pared by 2 bases and J by 2 bases, with 5 bases of the junction left unmatched. The CDR3 protein is CASSLTRGETYEQYF. Here the CDR3 DNA reads TGTGCCAGCAGCTTAACGCGGGGGGAAACCTACGAGCAGTACTTC. Full variable domain (rest looked up from reference TRBV7-2 and TRBJ2-7): GAGVSQSPSNKVTEKGKDVELRCDPISGHTALYWYRQSLGQGLEFLIYFQGNSAPDKSGLPSDRFSAERTGGSVSTLTIQRTQQEDSAVYLCASSLTRGETYEQYFGPGTRLTVT.

The V call is TRBV10-3, the J call TRBJ2-2; TRBD1 aligns across 9 bases. CDR1 and CDR2 from the germline V gene are ENHRY and SYGVKD. Unmatched junction bases numbered 6, after V lost 5 bases and J lost 5 bases. The CDR3 spans 15 residues. CDR3 region: CAISRGTGLTGELFF. CDR3 DNA sequence: TGTGCCATCAGTCGTGGGACAGGGTTAACCGGGGAGCTGTTTTTT.

This chain links TRBV29-1 with TRBJ2-3; 12 bases fit TRBD2. The junction had 10 bases not matched to a gene; V was cut back by 1 base and J by 5 bases. The CDR3 spans 17 residues. The germline CDR1 and CDR2 sequences are SQVTM and ANQGSEA. The CDR3 protein is CSVEALLAGGIVDTQYF. The CDR3 DNA reads as TGCAGCGTTGAAGCTCTCCTAGCGGGAGGGATTGTAGATACGCAGTATTTT.

The genes are TRBV6-5 and TRBJ1-2, with 7 bases fitting TRBD1. This CDR3 is built from 15 residues. The V and J ends lost 6 bases and 5 bases, in that order; junction bases with no gene match: 12. The germline CDR1 and CDR2 sequences are MNHEY and SVGAGI. CDR3 nucleotides: TGTGCCAGCAGAGGCGGGACAGCTCTCAATTATGGCTACACCTTC. Residues: CASRGGTALNYGYTF.

This chain connects TRBV21-1 to TRBJ2-7; the DNA was not compared with TRBD2, the D call given in the table. TRBV21-1 is labeled a pseudogene. The CDR3 loop spans 20 amino acids. The CDR3 nucleotides read TGTGCCAGCAGCAACGGACTAGCGGGACCCGAGTCGCGTACCCCCTACGAGCAGTACTTC. Translating it yields CASSNGLAGPESRTPYEQYF.

The sample holds a few counts of this clone. V usage is TRBV25-1 and J usage is TRBJ1-5; D unresolved. The CDR3 consists of 14 residues. Per the germline V gene, CDR1 is MGHDK and CDR2 is SYGVNS. The V end was cut by 4 bases, the J end by 1 base, with 8 bases between. The CDR3 protein is CASSAALSNQPQHF. In DNA, the CDR3 is TGTGCCAGCAGTGCTGCGCTAAGCAATCAGCCCCAGCATTTT.

Concerning this clone: Other DNA sequences within the sample encode an identical CDR3. V and J are TRBV14 and TRBJ2-7, with D unclear. The CDR3 has 12 residues. Germline loops: CDR1 SGHDN, CDR2 FVKESK. V was pared by 1 base and J by 3 bases, with 4 bases between. The CDR3 protein is CASSQVRYEQYF. The CDR3 nucleotides read TGTGCCAGCAGCCAAGTTCGCTACGAGCAGTACTTC.